This entry features one T cell receptor (beta chain) sequence. This specimen belongs to a study of blood T cell repertoires in COVID-19. Overall study context: There were acute and convalescent COVID-19 samples, and they came from the United States, Italy and Spain. Nucleic acid was either cDNA or gDNA, and it came from T cells, B-cell-depleted T cells, or PBMCs.

The V end lost 3 bases, the J end lost 8 bases, and 13 bases lay between the germline ends. In germline, CDR1 is LGHNA, CDR2 YSLEER. The CDR3 extends over 13 amino acids. Authors' processing steps: Amplified reference gene primers provided the basis for estimating nucleated cell counts. Profiling relied on immunoSEQ multiplex PCR, and the TCRdb table lists in-frame clones only, not all of them. Clone size and the V and J calls come from that table; the DNA yielded D and trimming. Of a few hundred thousand clones detected, under 90% appear once; the ten largest clones hold about 3%. The J gene is TRBJ1-2, the V gene TRBV4-3, with D possibly TRBD1 on 6 matching bases. The clonotype originates from a woman aged 18 to 35 with acute or convalescent COVID-19. The sample comprised peripheral blood. The CDR3 DNA sequence: TGCGCCAGCAGCCAGGGGGGGGCGCGAGGCTACACCTTC. Translating it yields CASSQGGARGYTF.